Shown below are 13 T cell receptor beta chains from a single sample sequenced in a study of shared clonotypes between healthy human individuals. Profiled with immunoSEQ multiplex PCR; TCRdb holds only in-frame clones, not every one. This sample has around 700,000 clones, with approximately 75% found just once. The sample was memory CD4+ T cells sorted from blood. Subset defined: CD45RA-negative fraction. The receptors shown here come from a woman under 40 in good health.

The J gene is TRBJ2-3, the V gene TRBV28, with 8 bases lining up with TRBD1. Unmatched junction bases numbered 5, after V lost 7 bases and J lost 2 bases. There are 14 residues in the CDR3. Germline V CDR1 and CDR2: MDHEN, SYDVKM. The CDR3 sequence: CASKNQGATDTQYF. CDR3 coding DNA: TGTGCCAGCAAAAATCAGGGGGCCACAGATACGCAGTATTTT.

Regarding this clone: This may stem from a read error, because a much larger clone lies one nucleotide away. The identical CDR3 is also encoded by other nucleotide sequences in the sample. The rearrangement links TRBV7-3 to TRBJ2-7, with 7 bases identical to TRBD2. The V gene end was trimmed by 5 bases and the J gene end by 4 bases; junction bases not matched to a gene: 8. Germline loops: CDR1 SGHTA, CDR2 FQGTGA. This CDR3 region has 14 residues. As DNA, the CDR3 is TGTGCCAGCAGCCCCCAGCGGGACTCTTACGAGCAGTACTTC. It specifies CASSPQRDSYEQYF.

The chain uses TRBV7-9 and TRBJ2-5, with 10 positions matching TRBD1. Germline CDR1 SEHNR, CDR2 FQNEAQ (reference sequence). The CDR3 runs 13 residues. V gave up 10 bases and J gave up 5 bases; unmatched junction bases: 7. The CDR3 is CATMGQGIETQYF. The CDR3 DNA reads TGTGCCACTATGGGACAGGGGATCGAGACCCAGTACTTC.

Concerning this clone: A far larger clone is off by one base, so a read error is likely. The same CDR3 is also encoded by other DNA sequences in this sample. This rearrangement joins TRBV7-2 to TRBJ2-7, with D unclear. The CDR3 is made up of 11 amino acids. V was cut by 4 bases and J by 3 bases, with 4 bases left in between. Germline CDR1 reads SGHTA; CDR2 reads FQGNSA. CDR3 residues: CASSSVYEQYF. In DNA, the CDR3 is TGTGCCAGCAGCTCAGTCTACGAGCAGTACTTC.

The genes are TRBV6-5 and TRBJ2-3; the D is unclear. This CDR3 region has 16 residues. V was pared by 0 bases and J by 2 bases, with 12 bases between. Germline V CDR1 and CDR2: MNHEY, SVGAGI. DNA for the CDR3: TGTGCCAGCAGTTACTCGTCAAGACTCCCCACAGATACGCAGTATTTT. Amino acid sequence: CASSYSSRLPTDTQYF.

The chain recombines TRBV7-3 with TRBJ2-1, with 11 nucleotides matching TRBD1. This CDR3 contains 15 residues. In germline, CDR1 is SGHTA, CDR2 FQGTGA. The ends lost 5 bases at V and 10 bases at J; junction bases unmatched: 10. For the CDR3, the DNA is TGTGCCAGCAGCGTGGGACAGGGGGGCCCCTGGGAGCAGTTCTTC. This sequence encodes CASSVGQGGPWEQFF.

This rearrangement joins TRBV5-6 to TRBJ2-7; 9 bases agree with TRBD2. V dropped 4 bases and J dropped 5; count of bases not matched to a gene: 19. The V gene's germline CDR1 is SGHDT and CDR2 YYEEEE. The CDR3 has 18 residues. The CDR3 DNA sequence: TGTGCCAGCAGCCCTCCTACGATGTTGAGCGGGAGGATTCACGAGCAGTACTTC. Translation: CASSPPTMLSGRIHEQYF. The full variable domain, completed using reference TRBV5-6 and TRBJ2-7, is DAGVTQSPTHLIKTRGQQVTLRCSPKSGHDTVSWYQQALGQGPQFIFQYYEEEERQRGNFPDRFSGHQFPNYSSELNVNALLLGDSALYLCASSPPTMLSGRIHEQYFGPGTRLTVT.

The chain joins TRBV5-4 to TRBJ1-2; D is unclear. Germline V gene sequence: CDR1 SGHNT, CDR2 YYREEE (reference sequence). V was trimmed by 4 bases and J by 0 bases, leaving 7 bases between them. The CDR3 has 13 amino acids. CDR3 loop: CASSPPSNYGYTF. The CDR3 nucleotides read TGTGCCAGCAGCCCTCCATCTAACTATGGCTACACCTTC.

This clone was counted a single time. The chain is built from TRBV2 and TRBJ1-2, with no clear D. V dropped 4 bases and J dropped 1 base, with 10 bases sitting between them. CDR1 SNHLY and CDR2 FYNNEI come from the germline V gene. This CDR3 region has 14 residues. CDR3 in amino acids: CASSGSDINYGYTF. DNA of the CDR3: TGTGCCAGCAGTGGGTCAGACATTAACTATGGCTACACCTTC.

This rearrangement joins TRBV11-2 to TRBJ2-5, with D perhaps being TRBD1 or TRBD2 (5 bases each). V was cut by 1 base and J by 7 bases, with 16 bases left in between. This CDR3 comprises 15 residues. In germline, CDR1 is SGHAT, CDR2 FQNNGV. CDR3 in DNA: TGTGCCAGCAGCTTAGTGCGCTCGGGGCAGGGGACCCAGTACTTC. Amino acid sequence: CASSLVRSGQGTQYF.

Comments on this clone: This sample also contains other DNA sequences that code for the same CDR3. CDR3 in DNA: TGCAGCGTTGGGGGGACAGCTTCCTACGAGCAGTACTTC. Residues: CSVGGTASYEQYF. The rearrangement joins TRBV29-1 to TRBJ2-7; 7 bases agree with TRBD1. CDR3 length: 13 residues. V was pared by 4 bases and J by 1 base, with 4 bases of the junction left unmatched. Germline values: CDR1 SQVTM, CDR2 ANQGSEA.

This clone has ten or more counts. V is TRBV9 and J is TRBJ1-5; D might be TRBD1 (5 bases). Trimming stripped 7 bases from V and 4 bases from J, with 18 bases between. The CDR3 contains 15 residues. Germline CDR1 is SGDLS and CDR2 is YYNGEE. CDR3 bases: TGTGCCAGCGAGGGTCGAACCAGGGCGAATCAGCCCCAGCATTTT. Protein sequence: CASEGRTRANQPQHF.

As regards this clone: This same CDR3 is encoded by further DNA sequences in the sample. This chain uses TRBV2 with TRBJ1-2; 7 nucleotides line up with TRBD1. The junction had 4 bases not matched to a gene; V was cut back by 4 bases and J by 2 bases. CDR3 size: 14 residues. Germline V gives CDR1 SNHLY, CDR2 FYNNEI. This chain's CDR3 is CASSAPTGNYGYTF. CDR3 DNA: TGTGCCAGCAGTGCACCGACAGGGAACTATGGCTACACCTTC.